The 8 T cell receptor beta chains below all came from one sample that was sequenced in a study of OX40 agonist ivuxolimab in advanced cancers. This table comes from immunoSEQ multiplex PCR, and its TCRdb copy is limited to in-frame clones, with some not included. The sample includes about 15,000 clones, roughly 77% seen only once; the top ten take around 40%. The source material was CD4+ or CD8+ T cells sorted from blood, sampled in a trial of the OX40 agonist ivuxolimab. These receptors were taken from an adult with an advanced solid tumor such as melanoma, head and neck, liver or kidney cancer.

The V and J genes are TRBV5-1 and TRBJ2-5; a possible D gene is TRBD2 (6 bases). Trimming cost V 0 bases and J 4 bases, with 10 bases left between them. This CDR3 has 14 residues. Per the germline V gene, CDR1 is SGHRS and CDR2 is YFSETQ. CDR3: CASSLELARETQYF. CDR3 nucleotide sequence: TGCGCCAGCAGCTTGGAACTAGCTAGAGAGACCCAGTACTTC.

This chain links TRBV1 with TRBJ1-1; the table names TRBD1, a call not compared with the DNA. TRBV1 is an annotated pseudogene. CDR3 length equals 13 residues. The CDR3 here is CTSFPGGNTEAFF. In DNA form, the CDR3 reads TGCACCAGCTTTCCAGGGGGGAACACTGAAGCTTTCTTT.

The chain links TRBV7-6 to TRBJ2-7; D possibly corresponds to TRBD1 (5 bases). The CDR3 length is 12 residues. Germline V gene data show CDR1 as SGHVS and CDR2 as FNYEAQ. Trimming left V 6 bases short and J 7 bases short, with 13 bases between. CDR3 bases: TGTGCCAGCAGTGGACATTCGTGGGAGCAGTACTTC. Protein: CASSGHSWEQYF.

The gene calls are TRBV7-9 and TRBJ2-1, with TRBD2 matching 10 bases. Germline V CDR1 and CDR2: SEHNR, FQNEAQ (reference sequence). V dropped 5 bases and J dropped 4; count of bases not matched to a gene: 8. The CDR3 covers 16 residues. The CDR3 protein is CASSRLGTSVYNEQFF. For the CDR3, the DNA is TGTGCCAGCAGCCGCCTCGGGACTAGCGTATACAATGAGCAGTTCTTC.

This clone appeared once. V and J are TRBV9 and TRBJ2-1; 10 bases match TRBD2. V lost 7 bases, J lost 6 bases, and 4 bases stayed unmatched. The germline V gene has CDR1 SGDLS and CDR2 YYNGEE. The CDR3 is 13 amino acids. CDR3 in DNA: TGTGCCAGCGCTAGCGGGGGTGTCAATGAGCAGTTCTTC. Amino acid sequence: CASASGGVNEQFF.

This chain connects TRBV20-1 to TRBJ2-7; D gene unclear. From germline, CDR1 is DFQATT and CDR2 SNEGSKA (reference sequence). The CDR3 consists of 11 residues. V shed 5 bases and J shed 0 bases, with 5 bases lying between them. CDR3 amino acids: CSASLSYEQYF. In nucleotides, the CDR3 is TGCAGTGCTTCCCTCTCCTACGAGCAGTACTTC.

This chain connects TRBV6-6 to TRBJ2-1; D gene uncertain. The CDR3 loop spans 12 amino acids. The germline V and J ends were trimmed by 2 bases and 8 bases, with 7 bases remaining between them. Germline V gives CDR1 MNHNY, CDR2 SVGAGI (reference sequence). The CDR3: CASSYERYEQFF. CDR3 nucleotide sequence: TGTGCCAGCAGTTACGAGAGATATGAGCAGTTCTTC.

This clone was seen a single time. This chain connects TRBV7-2 to TRBJ2-3; 11 bases map to TRBD2. CDR3 length equals 19 residues. Germline CDR1 reads SGHTA; CDR2 reads FQGNSA. Trimming at V came to 5 bases and at J to 0 bases, leaving 13 bases not matched to a gene. CDR3 protein: CASSHRLAGLPASTDTQYF. CDR3 DNA: TGTGCCAGCAGCCACCGACTAGCGGGGTTACCCGCTAGCACAGATACGCAGTATTTT. Drawing the rest from reference TRBV7-2 and TRBJ2-3, the complete variable domain is GAGVSQSPSNKVTEKGKDVELRCDPISGHTALYWYRQSLGQGLEFLIYFQGNSAPDKSGLPSDRFSAERTGGSVSTLTIQRTQQEDSAVYLCASSHRLAGLPASTDTQYFGPGTRLTVL.